A selection of T cell receptor beta chains follows, all from one sample in a study of PD-L1 blockade in urothelial cancer. The assay was immunoSEQ multiplex PCR, and TCRdb's table has in-frame clones only and misses some. The profile shows 50,000 to 55,000 clones, around nine tenths of them singletons. Sequences were derived from PBMCs, sampled around atezolizumab (anti-PD-L1) treatment. These receptors were obtained from a man between 60 and 75 years old with urothelial cancer. CDR3s include the opening cysteine and the closing phenylalanine or tryptophan. Fields, in order: D gene, CDR3 length, clone size, V gene, J gene, CDR3 protein, CDR3 DNA. A D gene is named only where the DNA matches it firmly. Only some rows state a clone size, as once, few, many or a class for expanded clones.

>.|15|.|TRBV6-5|TRBJ2-7
CASSRRGLSSYEQYF
TGTGCCAGCAGCCGCCGCGGATTGAGCTCCTACGAGCAGTACTTC
>TRBD1|15|.|TRBV4-2|TRBJ2-2
CASSTRQGETGELFF
TGTGCCAGCAGCACGCGACAGGGGGAGACCGGGGAGCTGTTTTTT
>.|14|once|TRBV5-4|TRBJ1-1
CASSGATGHTEAFF
TGTGCCAGCAGCGGGGCGACCGGTCACACTGAAGCTTTCTTT
>.|14|.|TRBV7-8|TRBJ2-7
CASTPSRVRPEQYF
TGTGCCAGCACCCCGTCGAGGGTCCGGCCCGAGCAGTACTTC
>TRBD2|17|.|TRBV5-1|TRBJ2-5
CASSLGTSGNRGETQYF
TGCGCCAGCAGCTTAGGGACTAGCGGGAACCGAGGGGAGACCCAGTACTTC
>TRBD1|16|once|TRBV18|TRBJ1-3
CASSADRTSSGNTIYF
TGTGCCAGCTCAGCGGACAGGACAAGCTCTGGAAACACCATATATTTT
>.|12|.|TRBV6-6|TRBJ1-1
CASKSWGAEAFF
TGTGCCAGCAAATCATGGGGCGCTGAAGCTTTCTTT
>TRBD1|13|.|TRBV6-1|TRBJ1-4
CASQAGGNEKLFF
TGTGCCAGTCAAGCAGGGGGGAATGAAAAACTGTTTTTT
>.|11|.|TRBV10-2|TRBJ1-1
CASIGQGGTFF
TGCGCCAGCATCGGGCAGGGAGGAACTTTCTTT
>TRBD1|16|.|TRBV11-2|TRBJ1-3
CASSIRTGRAGNTIYF
TGTGCCAGCAGCATCCGGACAGGGCGAGCTGGAAACACCATATATTTT
>TRBD1|18|.|TRBV30|TRBJ1-6
CAWSVGLTGGSYNSPLHF
TGTGCCTGGAGTGTAGGACTTACAGGGGGCTCCTATAATTCACCCCTCCACTTT
>TRBD1|15|.|TRBV6-1|TRBJ1-5
CASSESDRGFQPQHF
TGTGCCAGCAGTGAATCGGACAGGGGGTTTCAGCCCCAGCATTTT
>TRBD1|16|.|TRBV5-7|TRBJ1-5
CASSLGTGDPYQPQHF
TGTGCCAGCAGCTTGGGGACAGGGGACCCTTATCAGCCCCAGCATTTT
>TRBD1|13|.|TRBV11-3|TRBJ2-1
CASSQTGLNEQFF
TGTGCCAGCAGCCAGACAGGGCTTAATGAGCAGTTCTTC
>.|14|.|TRBV7-3|TRBJ1-1
CASSLLGRGTEAFF
TGTGCCAGCAGCTTATTAGGCAGGGGCACTGAAGCTTTCTTT
>.|15|few|TRBV7-9|TRBJ2-1
CASSPQGGSYNEQFF
TGTGCCAGCAGCCCCCAGGGGGGTTCCTACAATGAGCAGTTCTTC
>TRBD1|15|.|TRBV5-1|TRBJ1-1
CASSARQGLGTEAFF
TGCGCCAGCAGCGCCCGACAGGGGTTGGGCACTGAAGCTTTCTTT
>.|14|.|TRBV19|TRBJ2-4
CAARTNDAKNIQYF
TGTGCCGCGAGGACAAATGACGCCAAAAACATTCAGTACTTC
>TRBD1|13|.|TRBV19|TRBJ1-4
CASRTGGDEKLFF
TGTGCCAGTAGAACAGGGGGGGATGAAAAACTGTTTTTT
>TRBD1|20|.|TRBV19|TRBJ1-6
CASRPPPGQGRSSYNSPLHF
TGTGCCAGTAGACCGCCCCCGGGACAGGGCCGAAGCTCCTATAATTCACCCCTCCACTTT
>TRBD1|13|.|TRBV19|TRBJ1-2
CASRPGQGSWYTF
TGTGCCAGCAGACCGGGACAGGGCTCCTGGTACACCTTC
>TRBD1|15|.|TRBV5-4|TRBJ1-1
CASSLGGQGGTEAFF
TGTGCCAGCAGCTTGGGAGGACAGGGTGGCACTGAAGCTTTCTTT
>.|13|once|TRBV30|TRBJ2-5
CAWNGRGQETQYF
TGTGCCTGGAATGGCAGGGGCCAAGAGACCCAGTACTTC
>TRBD1|15|.|TRBV2|TRBJ1-4
CASSLTSQGAEKLFF
TGTGCCAGCAGCTTAACCTCACAGGGGGCGGAAAAACTGTTTTTT
>TRBD2|15|.|TRBV5-1|TRBJ2-1
CASSSDAGGYNEQFF
TGCGCCAGCAGCTCGGACGCGGGGGGCTACAATGAGCAGTTCTTC
>TRBD1|13|.|TRBV7-2|TRBJ1-2
CASTDRGPEGYTF
TGTGCCAGCACGGACAGGGGGCCGGAGGGCTACACCTTC
>TRBD2|16|once|TRBV11-2|TRBJ2-1
CASSIYRTSGYNEQFF
TGTGCCAGCAGCATCTACCGGACTAGCGGTTACAATGAGCAGTTCTTC
>.|14|few|TRBV6-1|TRBJ2-5
CASKKGGPVETQYF
TGTGCCAGTAAAAAGGGGGGGCCAGTGGAGACCCAGTACTTC
>.|14|.|TRBV28|TRBJ1-4
CASSFGGLEEKLFF
TGTGCCAGCAGTTTCGGGGGGTTGGAAGAAAAACTGTTTTTT
>.|14|.|TRBV11-2|TRBJ1-6
CASGRRQEDSPLHF
TGTGCCAGCGGCCGGAGGCAAGAGGATTCACCCCTCCACTTT
>.|13|few|TRBV19|TRBJ2-3
CASSPRYTDTQYF
TGTGCCAGTAGTCCCCGCTACACAGATACGCAGTATTTT
>.|13|once|TRBV30|TRBJ1-2
CAWSAQGLGGYTF
TGTGCCTGGAGTGCCCAGGGCTTGGGTGGCTACACCTTC
>.|14|.|TRBV6-5|TRBJ2-5
CASSQQGAQETQYF
TGTGCCAGCAGCCAACAGGGAGCCCAAGAGACCCAGTACTTC
>.|15|.|TRBV18|TRBJ2-7
CASSRETGFTYEQYF
TGTGCCAGCTCACGAGAGACAGGTTTCACCTACGAGCAGTACTTC
>TRBD2|17|.|TRBV5-5|TRBJ2-1
CASSGGVRTPEYNEQFF
TGTGCCAGCAGCGGGGGGGTGCGGACCCCTGAGTACAATGAGCAGTTCTTC
>TRBD2|16|.|TRBV4-2|TRBJ2-1
CASSLEGLAVENEQFF
TGTGCCAGCAGCCTAGAGGGACTAGCGGTGGAAAATGAGCAGTTCTTC
>TRBD2|15|.|TRBV12-5|TRBJ2-1
CASGSSGKTYNEQFF
TGTGCTAGTGGTTCTAGCGGGAAGACCTACAATGAGCAGTTCTTC
>TRBD2|16|once|TRBV7-8|TRBJ2-2
CASPGGGPANTGELFF
TGTGCCAGCCCCGGGGGGGGTCCGGCGAACACCGGGGAGCTGTTTTTT
>TRBD1|14|.|TRBV5-6|TRBJ1-2
CASRLQGAGYGYTF
TGTGCCAGCAGACTACAGGGGGCTGGCTATGGCTACACCTTC
>.|12|.|TRBV29-1|TRBJ2-5
CSVDGGWETQYF
TGCAGCGTGGACGGAGGGTGGGAGACCCAGTACTTC
>TRBD1|14|once|TRBV5-6|TRBJ1-1
CASSFYRGNTEAFF
TGTGCCAGCAGCTTTTACAGGGGGAACACTGAAGCTTTCTTT
>TRBD1|15|.|TRBV15|TRBJ2-1
CATSKRQGAYNEQFF
TGTGCCACCAGCAAGCGACAGGGCGCCTACAATGAGCAGTTCTTC